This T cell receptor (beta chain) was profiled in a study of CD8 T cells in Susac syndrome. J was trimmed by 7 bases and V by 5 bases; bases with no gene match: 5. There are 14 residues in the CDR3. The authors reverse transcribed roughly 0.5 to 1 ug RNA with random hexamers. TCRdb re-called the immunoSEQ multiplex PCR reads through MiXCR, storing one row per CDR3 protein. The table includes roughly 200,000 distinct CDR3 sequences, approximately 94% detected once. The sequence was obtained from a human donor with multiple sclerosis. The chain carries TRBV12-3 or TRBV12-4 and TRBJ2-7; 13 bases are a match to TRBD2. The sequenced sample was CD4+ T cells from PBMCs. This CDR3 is CASSTSGGAGEQYF. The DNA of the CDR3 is TGTGCCAGCAGTACTAGCGGGGGGGCCGGTGAGCAGTACTTC.